This T cell receptor (beta chain) was recovered during a study of post-analysis software for immune sequencing data. Notes on the study in general: Significantly lower normalized Chao1 diversity was found in patients with multiple sclerosis relative to controls. Included in a set of five TRBV segments more frequent in patients than controls were TRBV5-6, TRBV5-1 and TRBV20-1.

The CDR3 runs 15 residues. The trim removed 1 base at V and 4 bases at J, leaving 5 bases unmatched. Germline V gives CDR1 SGHRS, CDR2 YFSETQ. Unique-molecular-identifier-tagged TCR beta cDNA libraries were used. Yield was 450,000 to 650,000 cDNA molecules from 1 to 10 million T cells. TCRdb ran MiXCR on the PCR reads and lists one entry per CDR3 protein. The data contain a few hundred thousand distinct CDR3 sequences, roughly 35% of them singletons. A word on this clonotype: What it recognizes is unknown.

The TCR sequence derives from a girl between 5 and 17 years old with multiple sclerosis. Sequencing input: blood. The chain couples TRBV5-1 to TRBJ2-1, with 7 bases lining up with TRBD2. DNA for the CDR3: TGCGCCAGCAGCTTGCCACTAGCGAGATACAATGAGCAGTTCTTC. It specifies CASSLPLARYNEQFF.